Each of the 25 T cell receptor beta chains below was sequenced from the same sample in a study of blood T cell repertoires in COVID-19 (dated by TCRdb to 2020 to 2021). To prepare the library, the immunoSEQ multiplex PCR assay was applied. TCRdb's version of the immuneACCESS table is confined to in-frame rearrangements and falls short of the full clone set. An unresolved V gene accounts for under half of the shortfall where checked; the remainder is of unknown origin. The sample has approximately 190,000 clones on record, approximately 79% of them singletons. The top ten hold 4.5% to 6.5% of the sample. Material: PBMCs or T cells enriched from blood (not recorded which). The receptors here all came from a woman aged 55-70 years with acute COVID-19.

The V gene is TRBV4-3, the J gene TRBJ1-1; D unclear. Trimming cost V 1 base and J 1 base, with 4 bases left between them. Germline lookup yields CDR1 LGHNA and CDR2 YSLEER. CDR3 length equals 13 residues. In DNA form, the CDR3 reads TGCGCCAGCAGCCAAGCTTGGAACACTGAAGCTTTCTTT. As protein: CASSQAWNTEAFF.

V gene TRBV10-1 combines with J gene TRBJ2-2, with 10 bases fitting TRBD1. After removal of 2 bases from V and 5 bases from J, the junction contained 2 bases not matched to a gene. Per germline, CDR1 WNHNN and CDR2 SYGVQD (reference sequence). CDR3 length: 15 amino acids. CDR3 amino acids: CASSERGQGTGELFF. CDR3 bases: TGCGCCAGCAGTGAGCGGGGACAGGGGACCGGGGAGCTGTTTTTT.

The V gene is TRBV29-1, the J gene TRBJ1-1; 7 positions match TRBD1. Germline trimming cut 7 bases from V and 1 base from J; bases unmatched to any gene: 9. The CDR3 consists of 14 residues. The germline gives CDR1 SQVTM, CDR2 ANQGSEA. CDR3 in DNA: TGCAGCGCTTATTCCGGGACAGAGAACACTGAAGCTTTCTTT. Its protein is CSAYSGTENTEAFF.

The rearrangement uses TRBV28 and TRBJ1-4, with TRBD1 matching over 9 bases. Trimming at V came to 5 bases and at J to 8 bases, leaving 9 bases not matched to a gene. There are 15 residues in the CDR3. Germline V gives CDR1 MDHEN, CDR2 SYDVKM. The chain's CDR3 is CASSPAGTGKEKLFF. In DNA, the CDR3 is TGTGCCAGCAGTCCCGCCGGGACAGGGAAGGAAAAACTGTTTTTT.

Only a few counts were recorded for this clone. V usage is TRBV6-2 or TRBV6-3 and J usage is TRBJ2-4, with D possibly matching TRBD1 (6 bases). Germline CDR1 and CDR2: MNHEY and SVGEGT. V shed 2 bases and J shed 1 base, with 24 bases lying between them. This CDR3 spans 20 amino acids. The CDR3, as DNA: TGTGCCAGCAGTTACCGCAAAAACGGGACATCATTATGGGCCAAAAACATTCAGTACTTC. Its protein is CASSYRKNGTSLWAKNIQYF.

The chain uses TRBV6-6 and TRBJ2-3; no definite D call. Germline V lookup: CDR1 MNHNY, CDR2 SVGAGI (reference sequence). The CDR3 has 14 residues. V was shortened by 5 bases and J by 3 bases, with 12 bases between the two germline ends. CDR3 sequence (DNA): TGTGCCAGCAGTGCACGCAGTCCGACAGATACGCAGTATTTT. As protein: CASSARSPTDTQYF.

The chain employs TRBV4-3 and TRBJ1-3, with TRBD1 matching 7 bases. Germline V gene data show CDR1 as LGHNA and CDR2 as YSLEER. This CDR3 has 22 residues. Germline trimming cut 4 bases from V and 5 bases from J; bases unmatched to any gene: 29. The CDR3: CASSPSEPQGVHSVKRRNTIYF. For the CDR3, the DNA is TGCGCCAGCAGCCCCTCAGAGCCGCAGGGGGTGCACTCTGTTAAGAGGAGAAACACCATATATTTT.

CDR3 nucleotides: TGTGCCAGCAGCTTCTCGGGACTAGCGGGGGGATACAATGAGCAGTTCTTC. It encodes CASSFSGLAGGYNEQFF. V and J are TRBV7-8 and TRBJ2-1, with 15 bases lining up with TRBD2. Per germline, CDR1 SGHVS and CDR2 FQNEAQ. With 3 bases clipped from V and 4 bases from J, the junction kept 4 bases outside the gene matches. The CDR3 consists of 17 residues.

The rearrangement uses TRBV30 and TRBJ2-3; no clear D gene. The CDR3 extends over 12 amino acids. CDR1 and CDR2 (germline): GTSNPN, SVGIG (reference sequence). V was trimmed by 2 bases and J by 4 bases, leaving 7 bases between them. CDR3 bases: TGTGCCTGGAGTTGGAGCGCAGATACGCAGTATTTT. The encoded protein is CAWSWSADTQYF.

This clone was detected only a few times. This chain uses TRBV28 with TRBJ1-5; D gene unclear. This CDR3 has 13 amino acids. Germline values: CDR1 MDHEN, CDR2 SYDVKM. V was trimmed by 10 bases and J by 0 bases, leaving 10 bases between them. CDR3 coding DNA: TGTGCCACCTACCCCGATAGCAATCAGCCCCAGCATTTT. This gives the protein CATYPDSNQPQHF.

CDR3 sequence reads: CASGFYGETQYF. The CDR3 DNA follows: TGTGCTAGTGGTTTTTACGGGGAGACCCAGTACTTC. This chain uses TRBV12-5 with TRBJ2-5; D gene uncertain. With 3 bases removed from V and 5 bases from J, the gap between germline ends came to 7 bases. The CDR3 consists of 12 residues. Germline lookup yields CDR1 LGHNT and CDR2 FRNRAP.

The chain has TRBV3-1 (or the pseudogene TRBV3-2) and TRBJ2-1; a weak D match, TRBD1 (6 bases). CDR1 and CDR2 (germline): LGHDT, YNNKEL (reference sequence). The ends were cut back, 5 bases at V and 8 bases at J, with 19 bases in the middle. This CDR3 is 15 amino acids long. For the CDR3, the DNA is TGTGCCAGCAGCGCTCGCAAAGGGGGATGGGATGAGCAGTTCTTC. Its translation is CASSARKGGWDEQFF.

The chain recombines TRBV9 with TRBJ2-5; TRBD2 agrees at 10 bases. The CDR3 length is 15 residues. V was pared by 0 bases and J by 3 bases, with 2 bases of the junction left unmatched. Germline V gives CDR1 SGDLS, CDR2 YYNGEE. The DNA for the CDR3 is TGTGCCAGCAGCGTAGGGACTAGCGGTAAAGAGACCCAGTACTTC. It specifies CASSVGTSGKETQYF. Based on the CDR3 plus reference TRBV9 and TRBJ2-5, the full variable domain is DSGVTQTPKHLITATGQRVTLRCSPRSGDLSVYWYQQSLDQGLQFLIQYYNGEERAKGNILERFSAQQFPDLHSELNLSSLELGDSALYFCASSVGTSGKETQYFGPGTRLLVL.

J is TRBJ1-4 and V is TRBV11-2; no clear D. Germline V gene data show CDR1 as SGHAT and CDR2 as FQNNGV. With 5 bases removed from V and 3 bases from J, the gap between germline ends came to 10 bases. The CDR3 length is 14 residues. CDR3 sequence reads: CASSPHLANEKLFF. In DNA form, the CDR3 reads TGTGCCAGCAGCCCCCACCTAGCTAATGAAAAACTGTTTTTT.

V usage is TRBV7-2 and J usage is TRBJ1-2; D is possibly TRBD1 (6 bases). The CDR3 sequence is 15 residues long. The germline V gene has CDR1 SGHTA and CDR2 FQGNSA. Between the trimmed V and J ends, which lost 6 bases and 7 bases, there was a span of 21 bases. CDR3 region: CASRGDIGPLRGYTF. The CDR3, as DNA: TGTGCCAGCAGGGGGGACATAGGCCCTCTCCGTGGCTACACCTTC.

The chain combines TRBV19 with TRBJ1-5, with D perhaps TRBD1 (5 bases). Germline assignment: CDR1 LNHDA and CDR2 SQIVND (reference sequence). V lost 6 bases, J lost 9 bases, and 15 bases lay in between. The CDR3 is made up of 13 amino acids. The CDR3 DNA reads TGTGCCAGTAGAACGGGAGTCCAGGGGCCCCAGCATTTT. Residues: CASRTGVQGPQHF.

This sequence joins TRBV6-4 and TRBJ2-5; 7 bases fit TRBD2. The CDR3 consists of 14 residues. V lost 2 bases and J lost 4; bases outside the gene matches: 4. The germline V gene has CDR1 MRHNA and CDR2 SNTAGT. CDR3 sequence reads: CASSDSGATETQYF. The CDR3 DNA reads as TGTGCCAGCAGTGACAGCGGGGCTACAGAGACCCAGTACTTC.

The chain recombines TRBV7-2 with TRBJ1-1; TRBD1 is a possible D gene (6 bases). Germline values: CDR1 SGHTA, CDR2 FQGNSA. The CDR3 covers 14 residues. Trimming removed 5 bases at V and 1 base at J, with 11 bases between. The CDR3 reads CASSGSTGNTEAFF. CDR3 DNA sequence: TGTGCCAGCAGCGGATCGACAGGGAACACTGAAGCTTTCTTT.

A note on this clone: This sample includes further DNA sequences coding for the same CDR3. The rearrangement links TRBV20-1 to TRBJ2-7; D is perhaps TRBD2 (5 bases). Trimming left V 3 bases short and J 5 bases short, with 8 bases between. Per germline, CDR1 DFQATT and CDR2 SNEGSKA (reference sequence). This CDR3 is built from 11 residues. CDR3 in DNA: TGCAGTGCTAGGAGCGGCCACGAGCAGTACTTC. Residues: CSARSGHEQYF.

This clone was seen only a few times. The rearrangement links TRBV2 to TRBJ1-5; 8 bases line up with TRBD1. Germline V gene data show CDR1 as SNHLY and CDR2 as FYNNEI. The CDR3 is 16 residues long. Losses at the gene ends were 5 bases for V and 4 bases for J; bases not matched to a gene: 10. The CDR3 loop is CASSPLRQGQNQPQHF. The DNA for the CDR3 is TGTGCCAGCAGTCCCCTCCGACAGGGGCAAAATCAGCCCCAGCATTTT.

The gene calls are TRBV9 and TRBJ2-5, with a possible D match to TRBD2 (6 bases). CDR1 and CDR2 from the germline V gene are SGDLS and YYNGEE. The CDR3 is 15 residues long. Trimming shortened V by 2 bases and J by 0 bases, and 11 bases separated the two germline ends. CDR3 nucleotides: TGTGCCAGCAGCGTTGAGGCTAGCGACCAAGAGACCCAGTACTTC. This translates into CASSVEASDQETQYF.

The rearrangement uses TRBV5-1 and TRBJ2-1; 7 bases match TRBD2. Per germline, CDR1 SGHRS and CDR2 YFSETQ. The CDR3 covers 17 residues. With V trimmed by 2 bases and J by 4 bases, 12 bases remained unmatched. This chain's CDR3 is CASSLRSGGSPYNEQFF. CDR3 DNA: TGCGCCAGCAGCTTAAGGTCCGGCGGGAGCCCTTACAATGAGCAGTTCTTC.

This chain connects TRBV7-2 to TRBJ2-5; the match to TRBD2 covers 10 bases. Germline CDR1 SGHTA, CDR2 FQGNSA. The CDR3 contains 17 residues. V lost 2 bases and J lost 5; bases outside the gene matches: 11. CDR3 sequence: CASSLPLAGVSAETQYF. CDR3 nucleotides: TGTGCCAGCAGCTTACCCCTAGCGGGAGTAAGTGCGGAGACCCAGTACTTC.

This rearrangement joins TRBV20-1 to TRBJ1-5; the D is unclear. The CDR3 is made up of 13 amino acids. V lost 3 bases and J lost 2, with 8 bases in between. CDR1 and CDR2 (germline): DFQATT, SNEGSKA (reference sequence). The CDR3 nucleotides are TGCAGTGCTAGTCACGGAGGCAATCAGCCCCAGCATTTT. The encoded protein is CSASHGGNQPQHF.

The V and J genes are TRBV11-3 and TRBJ2-1; 9 bases map to TRBD2. The CDR3 length is 13 residues. V lost 3 bases, J lost 10 bases, and 4 bases stayed unmatched. The germline CDR1 and CDR2 sequences are SGHNT and YENEEA. The CDR3 DNA reads as TGTGCCAGCAGCTTGGGAAGCGGGAGGGAGCAGTTCTTC. This codes for CASSLGSGREQFF.